Listed here is a single TCR beta chain. Its target is not known. These data come from a study of shared clonotypes between healthy human individuals. Findings and limits, study-wide: Sequencing depth was predicted to influence how clonotypes are shared among donors.

The V end lost 0 bases, the J end lost 1 base, and 18 bases lay between the germline ends. Germline V CDR1 and CDR2: LGHNA, YSLEER. This CDR3 has 18 residues. Naive CD8 cells comprised CD45RO-negative, CCR7-positively selected cells, excluding terminally differentiated effector memory CD45RA+ cells. This table comes from immunoSEQ multiplex PCR, and its TCRdb copy is limited to in-frame clones, with some not included. The sample has millions of clones; about 95% are singletons. The origin of this receptor is a man in his late teens or twenties in good health. The chain joins TRBV4-3 to TRBJ2-5; D is perhaps TRBD2 (5 bases). The sample was naive CD8+ T cells sorted from blood. The CDR3 loop reads CASSQDRSGIVAQETQYF. CDR3 nucleotide sequence: TGCGCCAGCAGCCAAGATAGGTCCGGGATTGTGGCCCAAGAGACCCAGTACTTC.